This T cell receptor (beta chain) was sequenced in a study of radiation and T cells in renal cell carcinoma. Study-level information: Nephrectomy followed 15 Gy stereotactic body radiation by 4 weeks.

Broader study findings: Baseline intratumoral clonotype presence is unknown without pretreatment biopsies.

The CDR3 is 16 amino acids. Per the germline V gene, CDR1 is SGHNT and CDR2 is YYREEE (reference sequence). Time point in this sample: blood 2 weeks post-SBRT. Treatment noted: 15 Gy SBRT to primary tumor, nephrectomy 4 weeks later. Concerning this clone: Its antigen is still unknown. Its ends do not fully match the called genes, so a read error is possible.

Profiling relied on immunoSEQ multiplex PCR, and the TCRdb table lists in-frame clones only, not all of them. This table holds fewer than 90,000 clones, 70% to 90% found once. The receptor was derived from a woman aged 45-65 years with renal cell carcinoma. The sample consisted of blood, taken from a patient whose treatment included radiotherapy and nephrectomy. The chain uses TRBV5-4 and TRBJ2-3; 7 positions match TRBD1. CDR3 DNA sequence: TGCGCCAGCAGCCAAGCTACAGGGGTTTCATCAGATACGCAGTATTTT. Encoded protein: CASSQATGVSSDTQYF. Combining the CDR3 with reference TRBV5-4 and TRBJ2-3 gives the whole variable domain ETGVTQSPTHLIKTRGQQVTLRCSSQSGHNTVSWYQQALGQGPQFIFQYYREEENGRGNFPPRFSGLQFPNYSSELNVNALELDDSALYLCASSQATGVSSDTQYFGPGTRLTVL.